Listed here are 32 T cell receptor beta chains from one sample, sequenced in a study of T cell responses to AZD1222 COVID-19 vaccine. Sequencing used immunoSEQ multiplex PCR; TCRdb keeps in-frame clones, though not all of them. This sample carries 100,000 to 150,000 clones, about 90% of them seen once, and the ten largest clones take more than 4.5%. The specimen was peripheral blood, collected on day 0 of AZD1222 vaccination. All receptors derive from an adult in good health.

The chain's CDR3 is CASKRGLNEQFF. The CDR3, as DNA: TGTGCCAGCAAGAGGGGGCTAAATGAGCAGTTCTTC. The chain is built from TRBV27 and TRBJ2-1; 7 nucleotides agree with TRBD1. The CDR3 consists of 12 residues. The J segment lost 7 bases and the V segment lost 7 bases, leaving 4 bases of the junction unmatched. From germline, CDR1 is MNHEY and CDR2 SMNVEV (reference sequence).

In this sample, this clone turned up a few times. The chain couples TRBV3-1 (or the pseudogene TRBV3-2) to TRBJ1-6, with TRBD1 as a possible D gene (5 bases). Germline V gene sequence: CDR1 LGHDT, CDR2 YNNKEL (reference sequence). Trimming took off 1 base at V and 10 bases at J, with 8 bases between the two ends. This CDR3 spans 13 amino acids. The CDR3 nucleotides are TGTGCCAGCAGCCAAGGGACAAAATCACCCCTCCACTTT. It is translated as CASSQGTKSPLHF.

The V and J genes are TRBV7-3 and TRBJ2-5, with D tentatively TRBD2 (6 bases). There are 15 residues in the CDR3. V lost 0 bases to trimming and J lost 3 bases, with 11 bases between them. Looked up from germline, CDR1 is SGHTA and CDR2 is FQGTGA. The CDR3 region has the DNA TGTGCCAGCAGCTTAACGGGACTTATGAAAGAGACCCAGTACTTC. The encoded protein is CASSLTGLMKETQYF.

J is TRBJ2-1 and V is TRBV11-1, with TRBD2 as a possible D gene (5 bases). Germline-derived CDR1 and CDR2 are SGHAT and FQDESV (reference sequence). V was pared by 3 bases and J by 7 bases, with 10 bases between. This CDR3 is built from 13 residues. Here the CDR3 reads CASSLRVGNEQFF. DNA of the CDR3: TGTGCCAGCAGCTTGAGGGTAGGAAATGAGCAGTTCTTC.

This chain connects TRBV11-2 to TRBJ1-1; D call uncertain. V was cut by 1 base and J by 1 base, with 7 bases left in between. Germline V gene data show CDR1 as SGHAT and CDR2 as FQNNGV. This CDR3 region has 14 residues. CDR3 region: CASSLVWGNTEAFF. CDR3 sequence (DNA): TGTGCCAGCAGCTTAGTCTGGGGGAACACTGAAGCTTTCTTT.

This chain links TRBV2 with TRBJ2-7; D may correspond to TRBD1 or TRBD2 (5 bases each). This CDR3 has 14 residues. Trimming pared 9 bases from V and 0 bases from J, leaving 15 bases between. Germline CDR1 and CDR2: SNHLY and FYNNEI. The CDR3 is CARNRDGSSYEQYF. CDR3 DNA sequence: TGTGCCAGAAACCGGGACGGAAGCTCCTACGAGCAGTACTTC.

V usage is TRBV29-1 and J usage is TRBJ1-5, with 12 bases matching TRBD1. Unmatched junction bases numbered 8, after V lost 5 bases and J lost 6 bases. CDR3 size: 15 residues. Germline V gene sequence: CDR1 SQVTM, CDR2 ANQGSEA. The CDR3 protein is CSVSTGTGGGQPQHF. The CDR3 nucleotides are TGCAGCGTTTCAACCGGGACAGGGGGCGGTCAGCCCCAGCATTTT.

CDR3: CASILSGTSMGYTF. In DNA form, the CDR3 reads TGTGCCAGTATCCTAAGCGGAACCTCGATGGGCTACACCTTC. This chain links TRBV19 with TRBJ1-2; no firm D call. The V and J ends lost 7 bases and 8 bases respectively, with 20 bases between them. This CDR3 spans 14 amino acids. The germline CDR1 and CDR2 sequences are LNHDA and SQIVND (reference sequence).

This chain links TRBV15 with TRBJ1-2, with TRBD1 matching over 12 bases. Germline V CDR1 and CDR2: LNHNV, YYDKDF (reference sequence). The CDR3 runs to 18 residues. V dropped 3 bases and J dropped 5; count of bases not matched to a gene: 13. The CDR3 loop is CATSSNLRDRGQEYGYTF. The CDR3 bases are TGTGCCACCAGCAGTAACCTTCGGGACAGGGGGCAGGAGTATGGCTACACCTTC.

The chain recombines TRBV7-3 with TRBJ2-3; D remains ambiguous. This CDR3 contains 14 residues. The germline gives CDR1 SGHTA, CDR2 FQGTGA. V lost 4 bases and J lost 2, with 10 bases in between. CDR3 region: CASSSNGNTDTQYF. Here the CDR3 DNA reads TGTGCCAGCAGCTCTAACGGCAACACAGATACGCAGTATTTT.

V is TRBV5-6 and J is TRBJ1-5; 9 bases line up with TRBD1. Germline assignment: CDR1 SGHDT and CDR2 YYEEEE. After removal of 1 base from V and 1 base from J, the junction contained 6 bases not matched to a gene. The CDR3 totals 17 residues. The CDR3 DNA is TGTGCCAGCAGCTTGCAACAGGGGGCAGAGAGCAATCAGCCCCAGCATTTT. This translates into CASSLQQGAESNQPQHF.

This clone was seen only once. The V gene is TRBV5-1, the J gene TRBJ1-1; 8 nucleotides match TRBD1. CDR1 is SGHRS and CDR2 is YFSETQ in the germline V gene. The J segment lost 5 bases and the V segment lost 7 bases, leaving 7 bases of the junction unmatched. The CDR3 has 13 residues. CDR3 protein: CASGQGPGTEAFF. The CDR3 nucleotides read TGCGCCAGCGGACAGGGCCCGGGAACTGAAGCTTTCTTT.

The chain employs TRBV9 and TRBJ2-1; TRBD2 matches 7 bases. Germline loops: CDR1 SGDLS, CDR2 YYNGEE. V gave up 0 bases and J gave up 4 bases; unmatched junction bases: 10. This CDR3 comprises 17 residues. The CDR3 here is CASSVAGQGLTYNEQFF. The DNA for the CDR3 is TGTGCCAGCAGCGTAGCCGGGCAGGGACTAACTTACAATGAGCAGTTCTTC.

The chain recombines TRBV7-9 with TRBJ2-7; a possible D gene is TRBD1 (8 bases). This CDR3 comprises 16 residues. CDR1 and CDR2 from the germline V gene are SEHNR and FQNEAQ (reference sequence). The V gene lost 4 bases and the J gene lost 2 bases, with 18 bases spanning the gap. The CDR3 region is CASSSLQGGETYEQYF. The CDR3, as DNA: TGTGCCAGCAGCTCCCTACAGGGGGGGGAGACCTACGAGCAGTACTTC.

The chain joins TRBV6-5 to TRBJ2-5; no reliable D call. Germline-derived CDR1 and CDR2 are MNHEY and SVGAGI. The V and J ends lost 9 bases and 1 base respectively, with 18 bases between them. The CDR3 loop spans 15 amino acids. The CDR3 region is CASRVIWHIQETQYF. The CDR3 coding sequence is TGTGCCAGTAGGGTCATCTGGCATATCCAAGAGACCCAGTACTTC.

The J gene is TRBJ2-7, the V gene TRBV28; 10 bases align to TRBD1. J lost 6 bases, V lost 4 bases, and 6 bases had no gene match. Germline CDR1 and CDR2: MDHEN and SYDVKM. This CDR3 region has 14 residues. The CDR3 region has the DNA TGTGCCAGCAGTTCTGGACAGGGGGTACCCGAGCAGTACTTC. Protein: CASSSGQGVPEQYF.

The chain has TRBV27 and TRBJ2-2; D is undetermined. This CDR3 is 14 amino acids long. V gave up 6 bases and J gave up 6 bases, with 14 bases separating them. Germline CDR1 MNHEY, CDR2 SMNVEV (reference sequence). The CDR3 region has the DNA TGTGCCAGCAGAGTAAAGGACGGCCCCGGGGAGCTGTTTTTT. It is translated as CASRVKDGPGELFF.

J is TRBJ1-3 and V is TRBV3-1 (or the pseudogene TRBV3-2), with D perhaps TRBD1 (6 bases). The germline V gene encodes CDR1 LGHDT and CDR2 YNNKEL (reference sequence). The CDR3 totals 15 residues. V lost 3 bases and J 3 bases, leaving 12 bases between the germline ends. CDR3 amino acids: CASSHGGNGGNTIYF. CDR3 DNA: TGTGCCAGCAGCCATGGGGGCAACGGTGGAAACACCATATATTTT.

The chain employs TRBV6-5 and TRBJ2-2; D is undetermined. This CDR3 spans 11 amino acids. Germline loops: CDR1 MNHEY, CDR2 SVGAGI. Trimming shortened V by 6 bases and J by 7 bases, and 6 bases separated the two germline ends. The CDR3 is CASSYYGELFF. CDR3 in DNA: TGTGCCAGCAGCTATTACGGGGAGCTGTTTTTT.

The rearrangement joins TRBV7-9 to TRBJ1-4; D not certain. V was pared by 0 bases and J by 7 bases, with 6 bases between. The CDR3 sequence is 13 residues long. Looked up from germline, CDR1 is SEHNR and CDR2 is FQNEAQ (reference sequence). The CDR3 protein is CASSLAGFEKLFF. CDR3 in DNA: TGTGCCAGCAGCTTAGCAGGTTTTGAAAAACTGTTTTTT.

The chain carries TRBV7-2 and TRBJ1-1; TRBD1 is a possible D gene (5 bases). V was pared by 5 bases and J by 0 bases, with 13 bases between. Germline V gives CDR1 SGHTA, CDR2 FQGNSA. CDR3 length: 15 amino acids. The CDR3 bases are TGTGCCAGCAGCCCAAACCCCAGGGTGAACACTGAAGCTTTCTTT. Its translation: CASSPNPRVNTEAFF.

This clone has only one observation. The chain uses TRBV7-3 and TRBJ2-1; 7 nucleotides align to TRBD1. This CDR3 is built from 16 residues. CDR1 is SGHTA, CDR2 FQGTGA, per germline. The V and J ends lost 5 bases and 4 bases, in that order; junction bases with no gene match: 11. The CDR3 bases are TGTGCCAGCAGCGAGGCCACAGGGGAGAGGTACAATGAGCAGTTCTTC. Translation: CASSEATGERYNEQFF.

The chain couples TRBV27 to TRBJ2-2, with 10 bases that match TRBD2. CDR1 is MNHEY, CDR2 SMNVEV, per germline (reference sequence). The CDR3 sequence is 18 residues long. The ends lost 3 bases at V and 7 bases at J; junction bases unmatched: 14. CDR3 amino acids: CASSLEGNLAGVLGELFF. CDR3 nucleotides: TGTGCCAGCAGTTTGGAGGGGAATCTAGCGGGAGTGCTCGGGGAGCTGTTTTTT.

The J gene is TRBJ1-2, the V gene TRBV19, with TRBD1 matching 8 bases. V lost 6 bases to trimming and J lost 1 base; unmatched junction nucleotides: 13. The CDR3 is made up of 17 amino acids. CDR1 LNHDA and CDR2 SQIVND come from the germline V gene (reference sequence). The CDR3 here is CASSPWAGGKGNYGYTF. Here the CDR3 DNA reads TGTGCCAGTAGCCCCTGGGCAGGGGGCAAGGGTAACTATGGCTACACCTTC.

The chain couples TRBV14 to TRBJ2-5; possible D gene TRBD2, 5 bases. Germline-derived CDR1 and CDR2 are SGHDN and FVKESK. Trimming removed 4 bases from V and 5 bases from J, with 17 bases in between. The CDR3 runs 15 residues. The CDR3 reads CASSPTEGLWETQYF. The CDR3 DNA sequence: TGTGCCAGCAGCCCGACTGAGGGATTGTGGGAGACCCAGTACTTC.

This clone was detected only once. The chain recombines TRBV5-1 with TRBJ1-1; D is perhaps TRBD1 (5 bases). V shed 4 bases and J shed 1 base, with 11 bases lying between them. This CDR3 is 14 amino acids long. Germline values: CDR1 SGHRS, CDR2 YFSETQ. Written as DNA, the CDR3 is TGCGCCAGCAGCCCCGGGACGGCGAACACTGAAGCTTTCTTT. This codes for CASSPGTANTEAFF.

V usage is TRBV7-2 and J usage is TRBJ1-2; TRBD1 is a possible D gene (5 bases). V was cut by 0 bases and J by 5 bases, with 13 bases left in between. The CDR3 loop spans 15 amino acids. The V gene's germline CDR1 is SGHTA and CDR2 FQGNSA. CDR3 nucleotide sequence: TGTGCCAGCAGCTTAGCCGCCAGCGGGACGTATGGCTACACCTTC. Amino acids: CASSLAASGTYGYTF.

The CDR3 loop is CASSWGVGSTEAFF. CDR3 sequence (DNA): TGTGCCAGCAGCTGGGGTGTGGGGTCCACTGAAGCTTTCTTT. The genes are TRBV7-8 and TRBJ1-1; no reliable D call. Germline CDR1 is SGHVS and CDR2 is FQNEAQ. Trimming left V 4 bases short and J 4 bases short, with 13 bases between. This CDR3 has 14 amino acids.

This chain joins TRBV20-1 and TRBJ1-5; 8 nucleotides agree with TRBD1. The V gene's germline CDR1 is DFQATT and CDR2 SNEGSKA (reference sequence). Trimming took 6 bases from V and 2 from J; bases not matched to a gene: 6. CDR3 length equals 14 residues. CDR3 coding DNA: TGCAGTGCCAGTGGACAGGGTGGCAATCAGCCCCAGCATTTT. Its protein product is CSASGQGGNQPQHF.

The V gene is TRBV27, the J gene TRBJ2-7; 14 nucleotides line up with TRBD2. The junction had 5 bases not matched to a gene; V was cut back by 1 base and J by 6 bases. This CDR3 region has 16 residues. Germline V gene lookup returns CDR1 MNHEY and CDR2 SMNVEV (reference sequence). CDR3 DNA: TGTGCCAGCAGTTTATGGGGACTAGCGGGAGTGAGCGAGCAGTACTTC. Translation: CASSLWGLAGVSEQYF.

J is TRBJ2-1 and V is TRBV4-1; TRBD2 might be the D (6 bases). V was trimmed by 3 bases and J by 10 bases, leaving 7 bases between them. This CDR3 contains 11 residues. The V gene's germline CDR1 is MGHRA and CDR2 YSYEKL. The CDR3 DNA follows: TGCGCCAGCAGCCAGGGAGGCGAGCAGTTCTTC. It encodes CASSQGGEQFF.

A few counts support this clone. The chain is built from TRBV7-8 and TRBJ1-5; D remains unclear. Germline V gene lookup returns CDR1 SGHVS and CDR2 FQNEAQ. Trimming took off 1 base at V and 0 bases at J, with 4 bases between the two ends. The CDR3 consists of 14 residues. The CDR3 region is CASSLEGSNQPQHF. Written as DNA, the CDR3 is TGTGCCAGCAGCTTAGAGGGTAGCAATCAGCCCCAGCATTTT.